What follows are 28 T cell receptor beta chains derived from one specimen sequenced in a study of blood T cell repertoires in COVID-19. Method: immunoSEQ multiplex PCR; TCRdb's copy keeps in-frame clones and lacks some. The sample has around 140,000 clones; roughly 86% are singletons. The sequencing input was peripheral blood. The origin of the receptors is a human donor with acute or convalescent COVID-19. The donor label of this sample is uncertain.

V gene TRBV7-2 combines with J gene TRBJ1-1; TRBD1 matches 12 bases. J lost 0 bases, V lost 4 bases, and 6 bases had no gene match. Germline-derived CDR1 and CDR2 are SGHTA and FQGNSA. This CDR3 is 17 amino acids long. For the CDR3, the DNA is TGTGCCAGCAGCTACCGGGACAGGGGGCCGCTGAACACTGAAGCTTTCTTT. It specifies CASSYRDRGPLNTEAFF.

The chain has TRBV13 and TRBJ1-2; 9 bases agree with TRBD1. In germline, CDR1 is PRHDT, CDR2 FYEKMQ (reference sequence). This CDR3 has 16 amino acids. Trimming took 5 bases from V and 1 from J; bases not matched to a gene: 8. The CDR3 region is CASSPGTGNFNYGYTF. The CDR3 nucleotides read TGTGCCAGCAGCCCCGGGACAGGGAATTTTAACTATGGCTACACCTTC.

This rearrangement joins TRBV3-1 (or the pseudogene TRBV3-2) to TRBJ2-1, with TRBD2 as a possible D gene (5 bases). Trimming shortened V by 3 bases and J by 8 bases, and 8 bases separated the two germline ends. This CDR3 has 12 residues. Germline-derived CDR1 and CDR2 are LGHDT and YNNKEL (reference sequence). The CDR3 protein is CASSQVGDEQFF. CDR3 sequence (DNA): TGTGCCAGCAGCCAGGTCGGGGATGAGCAGTTCTTC.

The chain joins TRBV11-2 to TRBJ1-4; 7 bases agree with TRBD1. The CDR3 covers 17 residues. V dropped 10 bases and J dropped 7; count of bases not matched to a gene: 21. Germline V CDR1 and CDR2: SGHAT, FQNNGV. The CDR3 reads CATSAGQRIPRSEKLFF. The CDR3 region has the DNA TGTGCCACCTCCGCGGGACAGCGAATCCCAAGGAGTGAAAAACTGTTTTTT.

This clone was seen a single time. The rearrangement uses TRBV5-1 and TRBJ1-4; D not certain. Trimming pared 0 bases from V and 8 bases from J, leaving 8 bases between. From germline, CDR1 is SGHRS and CDR2 YFSETQ. The CDR3 consists of 13 residues. CDR3 nucleotides: TGCGCCAGCAGCTTGGTAGAGGGCGAAAAACTGTTTTTT. Translated, it gives CASSLVEGEKLFF. The variable domain in full, with the rest retrieved from reference TRBV5-1 and TRBJ1-4, is KAGVTQTPRYLIKTRGQQVTLSCSPISGHRSVSWYQQTPGQGLQFLFEYFSETQRNKGNFPGRFSGRQFSNSRSEMNVSTLELGDSALYLCASSLVEGEKLFFGSGTQLSVL.

This chain links TRBV6-5 with TRBJ1-4, with 9 bases lining up with TRBD1. Germline loops: CDR1 MNHEY, CDR2 SVGAGI. The V and J ends lost 4 bases and 10 bases, in that order; junction bases with no gene match: 10. The CDR3 is 15 amino acids. In DNA form, the CDR3 reads TGTGCCAGCAGTTTGGGACAGGGTAGTACTGCAAAACTGTTTTTT. Translating gives CASSLGQGSTAKLFF.

This chain uses TRBV6-5 with TRBJ1-1; 7 positions match TRBD1. Germline lookup yields CDR1 MNHEY and CDR2 SVGAGI. The CDR3 loop spans 15 amino acids. Losses at the gene ends were 6 bases for V and 5 bases for J; bases not matched to a gene: 12. CDR3 amino acids: CASRWDRTPQTEAFF. As DNA, the CDR3 is TGTGCCAGCAGATGGGACAGAACTCCCCAAACTGAAGCTTTCTTT.

V is TRBV7-8 and J is TRBJ1-1; 7 bases line up with TRBD1. The V gene end was trimmed by 4 bases and the J gene end by 3 bases; junction bases not matched to a gene: 5. CDR3 size: 14 residues. Germline V CDR1 and CDR2: SGHVS, FQNEAQ. The CDR3 is CASSYDQGDTEAFF. The CDR3, as DNA: TGTGCCAGCAGCTACGACCAGGGGGACACTGAAGCTTTCTTT.

The rearrangement uses TRBV5-1 and TRBJ2-3, with 7 bases that match TRBD1. The germline CDR1 and CDR2 sequences are SGHRS and YFSETQ. This CDR3 is built from 15 residues. V lost 2 bases and J lost 0; bases outside the gene matches: 3. CDR3 sequence: CASSFRTGSTDTQYF. The CDR3 bases are TGCGCCAGCAGCTTCAGGACAGGTAGCACAGATACGCAGTATTTT.

This clone was detected only a few times. This chain uses TRBV7-9 with TRBJ1-2; TRBD1 matches 8 bases. The CDR3 totals 16 residues. Germline assignment: CDR1 SEHNR and CDR2 FQNEAQ (reference sequence). V lost 5 bases, J lost 7 bases, and 15 bases stayed unmatched. The CDR3 is CASSGNYRGLQFGYTF. The CDR3 DNA follows: TGTGCCAGCAGCGGGAACTACAGGGGGTTGCAGTTTGGCTACACCTTC. Full variable domain (remainder filled in from reference TRBV7-9 and TRBJ1-2): DTGVSQNPRHKITKRGQNVTFRCDPISEHNRLYWYRQTLGQGPEFLTYFQNEAQLEKSRLLSDRFSAERPKGSFSTLEIQRTEQGDSAMYLCASSGNYRGLQFGYTFGSGTRLTVV.

This clone turned up a few times. The rearrangement joins TRBV18 to TRBJ1-5, with TRBD1 as a possible D gene (5 bases). This CDR3 is 15 amino acids long. V lost 3 bases to trimming and J lost 6 bases, with 15 bases between them. The germline gives CDR1 KGHSH, CDR2 LQKENI. CDR3 DNA sequence: TGTGCCAGCTCACCGCTGGGGGGGGTTGGTCAGCCCCAGCATTTT. Translating it yields CASSPLGGVGQPQHF.

The table lists this clone with a count of one. The genes are TRBV6-1 and TRBJ1-1; D unresolved. Deletions cut 0 bases from V and 2 bases from J, with 10 bases between. Germline CDR1 MNHNS, CDR2 SASEGT. The CDR3 has 15 amino acids. The CDR3 is CASSEALRGNTEAFF. DNA for the CDR3: TGTGCCAGCAGTGAAGCGCTCCGGGGAAACACTGAAGCTTTCTTT.

The J gene is TRBJ1-3, the V gene TRBV30, with D perhaps TRBD1 (6 bases). In germline, CDR1 is GTSNPN, CDR2 SVGIG (reference sequence). This CDR3 is built from 14 residues. V was clipped by 4 bases and J by 2 bases, with 12 bases between them. The CDR3 is CAWNPTGTGNTIYF. As DNA, the CDR3 is TGTGCCTGGAACCCTACAGGGACTGGAAACACCATATATTTT.

The J gene is TRBJ2-1, the V gene TRBV9, with D possibly matching TRBD1 (5 bases). CDR1 and CDR2 from the germline V gene are SGDLS and YYNGEE. Deletions cut 0 bases from V and 7 bases from J, with 17 bases between. CDR3 size: 16 residues. CDR3: CASSVEGLHGWNEQFF. In nucleotides, the CDR3 is TGTGCCAGCAGCGTAGAGGGGCTCCATGGTTGGAATGAGCAGTTCTTC. Supplemented by reference TRBV9 and TRBJ2-1, the full variable domain reads DSGVTQTPKHLITATGQRVTLRCSPRSGDLSVYWYQQSLDQGLQFLIQYYNGEERAKGNILERFSAQQFPDLHSELNLSSLELGDSALYFCASSVEGLHGWNEQFFGPGTRLTVL.

The genes are TRBV5-1 and TRBJ1-4, with TRBD1 matching 9 bases. Germline V gene data show CDR1 as SGHRS and CDR2 as YFSETQ. CDR3 length equals 16 residues. J gave up 7 bases and V 0 bases, and 7 bases lay outside the gene matches. As DNA, the CDR3 is TGCGCCAGCAGCTTGGGACAGGGGGGAACTGGTGAAAAACTGTTTTTT. The encoded protein is CASSLGQGGTGEKLFF.

This chain joins TRBV5-1 and TRBJ2-2; possible D gene TRBD2, 5 bases. Germline V gene sequence: CDR1 SGHRS, CDR2 YFSETQ. CDR3 length: 17 amino acids. V dropped 0 bases and J dropped 2 bases, with 14 bases sitting between them. CDR3 amino acids: CASSLVRTLINTGELFF. The DNA of the CDR3 is TGCGCCAGCAGCTTGGTTCGGACTTTAATTAACACCGGGGAGCTGTTTTTT.

V and J are TRBV2 and TRBJ1-1; maybe TRBD1 (6 bases). The CDR3 is 13 residues long. V was clipped by 10 bases and J by 5 bases, with 17 bases between them. Germline values: CDR1 SNHLY, CDR2 FYNNEI. The CDR3 spells CATTRGGGTEAFF. The DNA for the CDR3 is TGTGCCACCACCAGGGGAGGGGGAACTGAAGCTTTCTTT.

The chain uses TRBV29-1 and TRBJ1-1; no reliable D call. Per germline, CDR1 SQVTM and CDR2 ANQGSEA. This CDR3 is built from 13 residues. V was clipped by 5 bases and J by 0 bases, with 10 bases between them. The CDR3 protein is CSVSLQLNTEAFF. For the CDR3, the DNA is TGCAGCGTTTCGTTACAGCTGAACACTGAAGCTTTCTTT.

The chain joins TRBV15 to TRBJ2-5, with 7 bases identical to TRBD1. CDR1 LNHNV and CDR2 YYDKDF come from the germline V gene (reference sequence). This CDR3 comprises 14 residues. The V segment lost 2 bases and the J segment 2 bases; nucleotides outside the gene matches: 2. The CDR3 loop reads CATSRLGQQETQYF. For the CDR3, the DNA is TGTGCCACCAGCAGATTGGGACAGCAAGAGACCCAGTACTTC.

The CDR3 DNA reads TGTGCCAGCAGCGTAGGGACTAGCGGGGGGGCGTACGAGCAGTACTTC. Translated, it gives CASSVGTSGGAYEQYF. The rearrangement uses TRBV9 and TRBJ2-7; TRBD2 matches 15 bases. In germline, CDR1 is SGDLS, CDR2 YYNGEE. The CDR3 length is 16 residues. After removal of 0 bases from V and 4 bases from J, the junction contained 2 bases not matched to a gene.

The chain carries TRBV5-5 and TRBJ1-5; D gene ambiguous. Germline V CDR1 and CDR2: SGHKS, YYEKEE (reference sequence). Trimming removed 2 bases at V and 1 base at J, with 10 bases between. The CDR3 is 15 residues long. CDR3 coding DNA: TGTGCCAGCAGCTTTCGAGGGCTGAGCAATCAGCCCCAGCATTTT. Translation: CASSFRGLSNQPQHF.

The V gene is TRBV19, the J gene TRBJ2-3; D is possibly TRBD2 (6 bases). Trimming removed 8 bases from V and 2 bases from J, with 14 bases in between. The CDR3 totals 14 residues. Looked up from germline, CDR1 is LNHDA and CDR2 is SQIVND (reference sequence). The CDR3 loop reads CASLSRGTTDTQYF. CDR3 nucleotide sequence: TGTGCCAGTCTAAGTCGGGGGACCACAGATACGCAGTATTTT.

The chain carries TRBV3-1 (or the pseudogene TRBV3-2) and TRBJ2-3; D perhaps matches TRBD2 (6 bases). V lost 6 bases and J 4 bases, leaving 20 bases between the germline ends. This CDR3 region has 16 residues. In germline, CDR1 is LGHDT, CDR2 YNNKEL (reference sequence). CDR3 in DNA: TGTGCCAGCAGTTTTTCTTCGGGACTGGCCGCAGATACGCAGTATTTT. Translated, it gives CASSFSSGLAADTQYF.

The chain carries TRBV4-1 and TRBJ1-1, with a possible D match to TRBD1 (5 bases). V shed 0 bases and J shed 6 bases, with 17 bases lying between them. The CDR3 extends over 16 amino acids. Germline V lookup: CDR1 MGHRA, CDR2 YSYEKL. CDR3 bases: TGCGCCAGCAGCCAAGATAATTGGAGGGGCGGGGCTGAAGCTTTCTTT. Translation: CASSQDNWRGGAEAFF.

The chain has TRBV19 and TRBJ2-1; 7 bases align to TRBD1. The CDR3 is made up of 16 amino acids. V lost 4 bases to trimming and J lost 6 bases; unmatched junction nucleotides: 12. Germline CDR1 and CDR2: LNHDA and SQIVND (reference sequence). The CDR3 region is CASSRGQMILSNEQFF. The CDR3 coding sequence is TGTGCCAGTAGTAGGGGACAGATGATCTTATCCAATGAGCAGTTCTTC.

The chain uses TRBV30 and TRBJ1-2; maybe TRBD1 (5 bases). Per germline, CDR1 GTSNPN and CDR2 SVGIG (reference sequence). The CDR3 is 13 residues long. V was pared by 3 bases and J by 8 bases, with 16 bases between. CDR3 amino acids: CAWSLSGGSGYTF. The CDR3 DNA reads TGTGCCTGGAGCCTGTCCGGGGGGTCAGGCTACACCTTC.

CDR3 sequence reads: CASRLGQGIGQPQHF. Here the CDR3 DNA reads TGTGCCAGCAGACTGGGACAGGGCATTGGGCAGCCCCAGCATTTT. This sequence joins TRBV6-6 and TRBJ1-5; 9 nucleotides align to TRBD1. CDR3 length: 15 residues. Trimming took 6 bases from V and 7 from J; bases not matched to a gene: 10. Germline assignment: CDR1 MNHNY and CDR2 SVGAGI (reference sequence).

V gene TRBV25-1 combines with J gene TRBJ1-1; the match to TRBD1 covers 7 bases. The CDR3 loop spans 13 amino acids. J lost 5 bases, V lost 4 bases, and 4 bases had no gene match. Germline assignment: CDR1 MGHDK and CDR2 SYGVNS. The CDR3 loop is CASSGQGRTEAFF. The CDR3 DNA sequence: TGTGCCAGCAGTGGACAGGGACGGACTGAAGCTTTCTTT.